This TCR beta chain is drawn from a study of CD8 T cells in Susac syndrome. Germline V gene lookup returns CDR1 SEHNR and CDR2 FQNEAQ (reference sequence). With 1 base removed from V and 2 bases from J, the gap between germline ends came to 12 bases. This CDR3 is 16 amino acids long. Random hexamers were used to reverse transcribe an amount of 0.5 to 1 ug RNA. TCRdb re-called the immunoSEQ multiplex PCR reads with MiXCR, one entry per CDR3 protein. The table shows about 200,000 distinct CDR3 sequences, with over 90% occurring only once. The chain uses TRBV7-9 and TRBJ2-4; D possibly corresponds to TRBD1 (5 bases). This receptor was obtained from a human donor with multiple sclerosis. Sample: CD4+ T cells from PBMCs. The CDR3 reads CASSLVAGKSKNIQYF. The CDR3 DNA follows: TGTGCCAGCAGCTTAGTGGCAGGGAAGTCCAAAAACATTCAGTACTTC.